These 18 T cell receptor beta chains were sequenced from one sample in a study of cytomegalovirus exposure and HLA in healthy donors (TCRdb year 2017). The receptor library was made with the immunoSEQ multiplex PCR assay. The immuneACCESS repertoire file appears here via TCRdb, limited to in-frame rearrangements. These files lack a portion of the clones; in checked studies, under half of the deficit traces to unresolved V genes, and the cause of the others is not known. Here the sample has fewer than 200,000 clones; approximately 89% occur a single time. The ten most abundant clones make up 7.2% of the sample. Sequenced: PBMCs. The receptor set was obtained from a man younger than 40 in good health and CMV-seropositive.

The chain employs TRBV19 and TRBJ1-5; 7 positions agree with TRBD1. Per germline, CDR1 LNHDA and CDR2 SQIVND (reference sequence). CDR3 size: 13 residues. The trim removed 5 bases at V and 4 bases at J, leaving 2 bases unmatched. In DNA form, the CDR3 reads TGTGCCAGTAGTGGACAGGTGAATCAGCCCCAGCATTTT. This encodes CASSGQVNQPQHF. Supplemented by reference TRBV19 and TRBJ1-5, the full variable domain reads DGGITQSPKYLFRKEGQNVTLSCEQNLNHDAMYWYRQDPGQGLRLIYYSQIVNDFQKGDIAEGYSVSREKKESFPLTVTSAQKNPTAFYLCASSGQVNQPQHFGDGTRLSIL.

This clone was recorded only once. CDR3 sequence (DNA): TGTGCCAGCAGTGAATCGGGGGTTTTTGGCACAGATACGCAGTATTTT. As protein: CASSESGVFGTDTQYF. The chain recombines TRBV25-1 with TRBJ2-3; the D gene is possibly TRBD2 (6 bases). Trimming removed 1 base from V and 1 base from J, with 12 bases in between. This CDR3 comprises 16 residues. Germline values: CDR1 MGHDK, CDR2 SYGVNS.

The gene calls are TRBV4-1 and TRBJ2-5, with TRBD1 as a possible D gene (6 bases). Trimming removed 1 base at V and 5 bases at J, with 8 bases between. The CDR3 spans 13 residues. Germline V CDR1 and CDR2: MGHRA, YSYEKL. The CDR3 spells CASSQVQGETQYF. Here the CDR3 DNA reads TGCGCCAGCAGCCAAGTACAGGGCGAGACCCAGTACTTC.

The J gene is TRBJ1-5, the V gene TRBV13; D gene uncertain. With 1 base removed from V and 3 bases from J, the gap between germline ends came to 13 bases. The germline V gene encodes CDR1 PRHDT and CDR2 FYEKMQ (reference sequence). The CDR3 spans 16 residues. CDR3 nucleotide sequence: TGTGCCAGCAGCTTAGACGGCGGCAGGACCAATCAGCCCCAGCATTTT. Protein: CASSLDGGRTNQPQHF.

The rearrangement joins TRBV9 to TRBJ2-7; D is possibly TRBD1 (6 bases). Per germline, CDR1 SGDLS and CDR2 YYNGEE. Trimming stripped 0 bases from V and 2 bases from J, with 12 bases between. This CDR3 is 15 amino acids long. CDR3 loop: CASSVDTGSAYEQYF. In DNA form, the CDR3 reads TGTGCCAGCAGCGTAGATACAGGGAGTGCCTACGAGCAGTACTTC. Supplemented by reference TRBV9 and TRBJ2-7, the full variable domain reads DSGVTQTPKHLITATGQRVTLRCSPRSGDLSVYWYQQSLDQGLQFLIQYYNGEERAKGNILERFSAQQFPDLHSELNLSSLELGDSALYFCASSVDTGSAYEQYFGPGTRLTVT.

CDR3 amino acids: CASSLGKYGYTF. The CDR3 nucleotides read TGTGCCAGCAGCTTGGGGAAGTATGGCTACACCTTC. The J gene is TRBJ1-2, the V gene TRBV5-4; no reliable D call. With 0 bases removed from V and 5 bases from J, the gap between germline ends came to 5 bases. The CDR3 extends over 12 amino acids. Germline V gene data show CDR1 as SGHNT and CDR2 as YYREEE (reference sequence).

This chain uses TRBV25-1 with TRBJ2-7, with a weak D call TRBD1 (5 bases). Looked up from germline, CDR1 is MGHDK and CDR2 is SYGVNS. V dropped 6 bases and J dropped 5 bases, with 11 bases sitting between them. The CDR3 covers 12 residues. Written as DNA, the CDR3 is TGTGCCAGCAGCGCAGGGTCCCACGAGCAGTACTTC. Its protein product is CASSAGSHEQYF.

This chain connects TRBV19 to TRBJ2-1; 8 bases agree with TRBD1. The CDR3 length is 15 residues. The J segment lost 3 bases and the V segment lost 9 bases, leaving 10 bases of the junction unmatched. Germline V lookup: CDR1 LNHDA, CDR2 SQIVND (reference sequence). Written as DNA, the CDR3 is TGTGCCAGCCGGACGACAGGGGAAGACTACAATGAGCAGTTCTTC. Translation: CASRTTGEDYNEQFF.

The chain recombines TRBV7-6 with TRBJ1-3; 8 positions agree with TRBD1. The length of the CDR3 is 14 residues. J gave up 3 bases and V 7 bases, and 5 bases lay outside the gene matches. Germline CDR1 is SGHVS and CDR2 is FNYEAQ. The CDR3 loop is CASTLDRGGNTIYF. CDR3 coding DNA: TGTGCCAGCACCCTAGACAGGGGTGGAAACACCATATATTTT.

J is TRBJ2-5 and V is TRBV27; D possibly corresponds to TRBD1 (6 bases). Per the germline V gene, CDR1 is MNHEY and CDR2 is SMNVEV (reference sequence). The V and J ends lost 7 bases and 8 bases respectively, with 14 bases between them. The CDR3 is 12 amino acids. The CDR3 coding sequence is TGTGCCAGCAACCCGGGACATAACACCCAGTACTTC. This translates into CASNPGHNTQYF.

The chain joins TRBV7-2 to TRBJ2-1, with 9 bases that match TRBD1. The CDR3 runs to 17 residues. Germline V CDR1 and CDR2: SGHTA, FQGNSA. The V gene end was trimmed by 5 bases and the J gene end by 3 bases; junction bases not matched to a gene: 11. The CDR3 DNA reads as TGTGCCAGCAGCCGGGACAGGGAGTCATCAGTCTACAATGAGCAGTTCTTC. It translates to CASSRDRESSVYNEQFF.

This sequence joins TRBV25-1 and TRBJ1-2; D is unclear. V lost 7 bases, J lost 8 bases, and 14 bases lay in between. CDR1 and CDR2 (germline): MGHDK, SYGVNS. This CDR3 region has 12 residues. The DNA of the CDR3 is TGTGCCAGCAACACGGGTTCTAGCGGCTACACCTTC. As protein: CASNTGSSGYTF.

V gene TRBV5-6 combines with J gene TRBJ1-2; D is undetermined. Trimming shortened V by 4 bases and J by 0 bases, and 10 bases separated the two germline ends. Germline V CDR1 and CDR2: SGHDT, YYEEEE. This CDR3 has 14 amino acids. The CDR3 is CASSRERANYGYTF. The CDR3 DNA reads as TGTGCCAGCAGCCGTGAACGGGCTAACTATGGCTACACCTTC.

J is TRBJ2-7 and V is TRBV27; D is possibly TRBD1 (5 bases). Germline V gene sequence: CDR1 MNHEY, CDR2 SMNVEV (reference sequence). Trimming cost V 5 bases and J 2 bases, with 10 bases left between them. The CDR3 runs to 13 residues. CDR3 sequence reads: CASSRQPTYEQYF. CDR3 coding DNA: TGTGCCAGCAGTCGACAGCCGACCTACGAGCAGTACTTC.

CDR3 sequence: CASRDRASYEQYF. The CDR3 bases are TGTGCCAGTCGGGACAGGGCCTCCTACGAGCAGTACTTC. The V and J genes are TRBV19 and TRBJ2-7; 9 bases fit TRBD1. The V and J ends lost 8 bases and 0 bases, in that order; junction bases with no gene match: 2. The CDR3 has 13 residues. CDR1 LNHDA and CDR2 SQIVND come from the germline V gene (reference sequence).

This chain connects TRBV6-5 to TRBJ2-5; D is ambiguous. This CDR3 region has 15 residues. Germline values: CDR1 MNHEY, CDR2 SVGAGI. Trimming left V 6 bases short and J 5 bases short, with 19 bases between. The CDR3 nucleotides read TGTGCCAGCAGCTGGACCCAGATTAACCGGGAGACCCAGTACTTC. Its translation is CASSWTQINRETQYF.

CDR3 bases: TGTGCCAGCAGGGCATGGGCTGACAATGAGCAGTTCTTC. This gives the protein CASRAWADNEQFF. This chain links TRBV7-6 with TRBJ2-1; D gene unclear. From germline, CDR1 is SGHVS and CDR2 FNYEAQ. V lost 6 bases and J 5 bases, leaving 11 bases between the germline ends. The CDR3 totals 13 residues.

J is TRBJ2-7 and V is TRBV28, with unresolved D. Germline loops: CDR1 MDHEN, CDR2 SYDVKM. Trimming removed 3 bases at V and 2 bases at J, with 11 bases between. This CDR3 is built from 14 residues. The CDR3 reads CASSFEDDTYEQYF. DNA of the CDR3: TGTGCCAGCAGTTTTGAGGATGACACCTACGAGCAGTACTTC.